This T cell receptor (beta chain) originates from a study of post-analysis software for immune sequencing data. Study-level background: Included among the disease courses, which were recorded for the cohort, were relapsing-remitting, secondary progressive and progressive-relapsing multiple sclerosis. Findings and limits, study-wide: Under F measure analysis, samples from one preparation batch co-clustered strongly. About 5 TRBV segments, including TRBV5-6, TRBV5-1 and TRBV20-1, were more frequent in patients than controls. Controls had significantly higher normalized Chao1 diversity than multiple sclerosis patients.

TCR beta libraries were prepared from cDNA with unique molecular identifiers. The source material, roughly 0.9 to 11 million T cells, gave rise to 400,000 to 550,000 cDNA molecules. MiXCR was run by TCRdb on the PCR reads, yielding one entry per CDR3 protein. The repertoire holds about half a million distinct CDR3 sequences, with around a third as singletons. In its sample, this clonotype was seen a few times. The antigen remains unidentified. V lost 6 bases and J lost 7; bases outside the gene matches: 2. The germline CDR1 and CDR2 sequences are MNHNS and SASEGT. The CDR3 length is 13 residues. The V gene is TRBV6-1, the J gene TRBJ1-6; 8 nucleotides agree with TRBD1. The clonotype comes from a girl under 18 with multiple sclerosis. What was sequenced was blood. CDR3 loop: CASRRTGNSPLHF. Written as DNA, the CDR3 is TGTGCCAGCAGACGGACAGGGAATTCACCCCTCCACTTT.